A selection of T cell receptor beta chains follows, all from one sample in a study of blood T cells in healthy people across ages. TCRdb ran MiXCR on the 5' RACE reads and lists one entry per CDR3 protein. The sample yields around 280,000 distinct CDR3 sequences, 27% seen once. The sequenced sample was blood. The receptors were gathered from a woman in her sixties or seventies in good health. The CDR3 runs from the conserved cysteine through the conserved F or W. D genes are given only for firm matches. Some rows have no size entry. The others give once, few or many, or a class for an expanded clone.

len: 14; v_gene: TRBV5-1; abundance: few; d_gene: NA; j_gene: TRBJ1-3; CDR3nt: TGCGCCAGCAGCTTGGACGGGCTAGGGGAGACCATATATTTT; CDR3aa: CASSLDGLGETIYF
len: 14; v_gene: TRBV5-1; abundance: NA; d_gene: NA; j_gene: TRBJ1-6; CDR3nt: TGCGCCAGCAGCCTGGACACTGGGGGGAAGACCCTCCACTTT; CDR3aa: CASSLDTGGKTLHF
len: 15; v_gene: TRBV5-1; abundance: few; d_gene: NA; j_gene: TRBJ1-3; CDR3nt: TGCGCCAGCAGCTTAGACTTCGGACAGGGAAACACCATATATTTT; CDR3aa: CASSLDFGQGNTIYF
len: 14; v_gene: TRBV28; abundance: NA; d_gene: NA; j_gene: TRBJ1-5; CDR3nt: TGTGCCAGCAGCCCCCCCGGCGGCAGGCAGCCCCAGCATTTT; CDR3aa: CASSPPGGRQPQHF
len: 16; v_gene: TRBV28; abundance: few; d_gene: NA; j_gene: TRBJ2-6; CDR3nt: TGTGCCAGCAGTTCCTTCAGGGAAACTGGGGCCAACGTCCTGACTTTC; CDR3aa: CASSSFRETGANVLTF
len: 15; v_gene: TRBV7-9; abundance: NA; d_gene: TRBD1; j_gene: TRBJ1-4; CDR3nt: TGTGCCAGCAGCTCAGAGGGACAGGCAAGGGAAAAACTGTTTTTT; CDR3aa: CASSSEGQAREKLFF
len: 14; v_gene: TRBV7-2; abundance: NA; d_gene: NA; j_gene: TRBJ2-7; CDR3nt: TGTGCCAGCAGTCCACTACTAGCAGGAGACGAGCAGTACTTC; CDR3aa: CASSPLLAGDEQYF
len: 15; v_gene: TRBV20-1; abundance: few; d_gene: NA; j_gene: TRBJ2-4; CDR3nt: TGCAGTGCTAGTCCCCGAGAACTAGCCAAAAACATTCAGTACTTC; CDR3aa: CSASPRELAKNIQYF
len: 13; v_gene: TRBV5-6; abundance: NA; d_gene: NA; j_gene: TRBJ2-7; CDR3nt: TGTGCCAGCAGCGGAACCGACTTCTACGAGCAGTACTTC; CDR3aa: CASSGTDFYEQYF
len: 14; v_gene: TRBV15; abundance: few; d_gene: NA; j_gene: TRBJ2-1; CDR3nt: TGTGCCACCAGCAGAGTGGCCCCAGGCAATGAGCAGTTCTTC; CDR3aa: CATSRVAPGNEQFF
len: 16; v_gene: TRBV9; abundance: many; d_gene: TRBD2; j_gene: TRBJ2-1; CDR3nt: TGTGCCAGCAGCGTACGGACTAGCGGGAGGGGGAATGAGCAGTTCTTC; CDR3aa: CASSVRTSGRGNEQFF
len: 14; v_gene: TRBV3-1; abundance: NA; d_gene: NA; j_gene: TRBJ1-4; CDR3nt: TGTGCCAGCAGCCGCTTAGGGGCTGGCGAAAAACTGTTTTTT; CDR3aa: CASSRLGAGEKLFF
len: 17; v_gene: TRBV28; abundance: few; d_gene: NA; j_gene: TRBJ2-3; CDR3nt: TGTGCCAGCAGTCATCCCCTCGGAGGGACCGACACAGATACGCAGTATTTT; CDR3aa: CASSHPLGGTDTDTQYF
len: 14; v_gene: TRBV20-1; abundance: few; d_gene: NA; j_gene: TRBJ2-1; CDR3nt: TGCAGTGCTAGAGTTCGGGGGGCCCCCCATGAGCAGTTCTTC; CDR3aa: CSARVRGAPHEQFF
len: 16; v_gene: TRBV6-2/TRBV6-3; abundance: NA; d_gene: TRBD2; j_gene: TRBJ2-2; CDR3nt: TGTGCCAGCAGTTACCCGAGCGGGAGCGGTACCGGGGAGCTGTTTTTT; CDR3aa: CASSYPSGSGTGELFF
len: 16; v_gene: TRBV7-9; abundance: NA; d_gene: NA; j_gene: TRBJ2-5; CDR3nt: TGTGCCAGCAGCGGACACCAAGGGACAAACCAAGAGACCCAGTACTTC; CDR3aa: CASSGHQGTNQETQYF
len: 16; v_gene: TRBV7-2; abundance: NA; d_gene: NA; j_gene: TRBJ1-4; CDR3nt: TGTGCCAGCAGCCCTAGTTTCAGGGGAACTAATGAAAAACTGTTTTTT; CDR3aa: CASSPSFRGTNEKLFF
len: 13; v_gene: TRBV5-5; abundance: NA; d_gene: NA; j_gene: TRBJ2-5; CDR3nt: TGTGCCAGCAGCTCGAGGACCGGAGAGACCCAGTACTTC; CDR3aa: CASSSRTGETQYF
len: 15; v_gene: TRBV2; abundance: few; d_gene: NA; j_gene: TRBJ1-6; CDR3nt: TGTGCCAGCTGGGAGAGCGACGGTCGAAATTCACCCCTCCACTTT; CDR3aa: CASWESDGRNSPLHF
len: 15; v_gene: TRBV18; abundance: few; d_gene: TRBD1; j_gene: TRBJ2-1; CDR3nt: TGTGCCAGCTCACCTCCCACAGGGGCCTACAATGAGCAGTTCTTC; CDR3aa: CASSPPTGAYNEQFF
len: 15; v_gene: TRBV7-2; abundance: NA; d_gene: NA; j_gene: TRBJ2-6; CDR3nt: TGTGCCAGCAGCGGACACTTCTCTGGGGCCAACGTCCTGACTTTC; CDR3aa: CASSGHFSGANVLTF
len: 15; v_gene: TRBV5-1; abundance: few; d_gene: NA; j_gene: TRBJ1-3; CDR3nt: TGCGCCAGCAGCCCCGATAGAACTAGGGGAAACACCATATATTTT; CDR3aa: CASSPDRTRGNTIYF
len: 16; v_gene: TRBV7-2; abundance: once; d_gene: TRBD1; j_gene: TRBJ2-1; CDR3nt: TGTGCCAGCAACTTAGTCGGACAGGGGGGCTTCAATGAGCAGTTCTTC; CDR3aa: CASNLVGQGGFNEQFF
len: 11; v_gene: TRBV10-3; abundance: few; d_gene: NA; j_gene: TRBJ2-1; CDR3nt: TGTGCCTCCGGGGCTGACATTGAGCAGTTCTTC; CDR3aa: CASGADIEQFF
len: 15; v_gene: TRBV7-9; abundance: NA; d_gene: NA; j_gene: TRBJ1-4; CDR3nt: TGTGCCAGCAGCTCCTTTCAGGGTGTCAAGGAAAAACTGTTTTTT; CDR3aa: CASSSFQGVKEKLFF
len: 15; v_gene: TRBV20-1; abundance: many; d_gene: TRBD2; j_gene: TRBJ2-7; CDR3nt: TGCAGTGCTAAGTTTTCCGAGCGGGAGTCTTACGAGCAGTACTTC; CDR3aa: CSAKFSERESYEQYF
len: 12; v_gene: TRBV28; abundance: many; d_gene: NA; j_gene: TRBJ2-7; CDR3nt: TGTGCCAGCAGTATAAATTCTTACGAGCAGTACTTC; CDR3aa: CASSINSYEQYF
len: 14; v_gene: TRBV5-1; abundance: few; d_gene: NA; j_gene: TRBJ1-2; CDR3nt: TGCGCCAGCAGCGAACCGGACGGGGCTGAGGGCTACACCTTC; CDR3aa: CASSEPDGAEGYTF
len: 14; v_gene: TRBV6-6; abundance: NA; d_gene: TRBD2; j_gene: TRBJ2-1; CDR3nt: TGTGCCAGCAGGCCGGGACTAGCGTACGGTGGGCACTTCTTC; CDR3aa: CASRPGLAYGGHFF
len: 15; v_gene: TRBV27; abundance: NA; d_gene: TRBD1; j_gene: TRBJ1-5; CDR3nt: TGTGCCAGCAGACTGACAGGGAGGAGCAATCAGCCCCAGCATTTT; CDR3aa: CASRLTGRSNQPQHF
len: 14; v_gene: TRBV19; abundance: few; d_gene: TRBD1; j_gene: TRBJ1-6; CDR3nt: TGTGCCAGTAGACAGGGGACAGGGAATTCACCCCTCCACTTT; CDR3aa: CASRQGTGNSPLHF
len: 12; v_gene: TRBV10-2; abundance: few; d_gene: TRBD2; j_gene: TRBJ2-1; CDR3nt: TGCGCCAGCAGTGAGCGGGGGGGCGAGCAGTTCTTC; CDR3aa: CASSERGGEQFF
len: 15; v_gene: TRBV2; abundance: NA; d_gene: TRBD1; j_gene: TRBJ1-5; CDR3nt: TGTGCCAGCAGTGTGACGGGACAGGGGCATCAGCCCCAGCATTTT; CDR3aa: CASSVTGQGHQPQHF
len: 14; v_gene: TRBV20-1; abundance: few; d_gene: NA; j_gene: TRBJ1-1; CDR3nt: TGCAGTGCTACTATTCACCCCGACAGCCCAGAAGCTTTCTTT; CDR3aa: CSATIHPDSPEAFF
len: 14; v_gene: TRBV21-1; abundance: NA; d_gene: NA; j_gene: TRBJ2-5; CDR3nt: TGTGCCAGCAGCAAAGCAGGGGGGCGGGAGACCCAGTACTTC; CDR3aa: CASSKAGGRETQYF
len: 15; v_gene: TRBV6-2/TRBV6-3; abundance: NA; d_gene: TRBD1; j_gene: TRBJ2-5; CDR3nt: TGTGCCAGCAGTCTCATCGACAGGGAACAAGAGACCCAGTACTTC; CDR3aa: CASSLIDREQETQYF
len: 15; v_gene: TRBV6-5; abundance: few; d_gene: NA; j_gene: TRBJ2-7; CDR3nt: TGTGCCAGCAGTTATTTGGGAGGCAGCTCCTACGAGCAGTACTTC; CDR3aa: CASSYLGGSSYEQYF
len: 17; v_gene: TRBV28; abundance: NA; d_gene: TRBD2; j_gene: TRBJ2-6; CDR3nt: TGTGCCAGCAGTACCAGCGGGAGCTTAAATGGGGCCAACGTCCTGACTTTC; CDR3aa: CASSTSGSLNGANVLTF
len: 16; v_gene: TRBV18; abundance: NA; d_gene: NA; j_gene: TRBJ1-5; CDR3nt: TGTGCCAGCTCACCCGCGGGAGGGGAAGCAAATCAGCCCCAGCATTTT; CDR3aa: CASSPAGGEANQPQHF
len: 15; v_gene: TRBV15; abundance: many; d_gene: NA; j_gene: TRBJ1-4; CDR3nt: TGTGCCACCAGCAGAGATGGGGGCCATAATGAAAAACTGTTTTTT; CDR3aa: CATSRDGGHNEKLFF
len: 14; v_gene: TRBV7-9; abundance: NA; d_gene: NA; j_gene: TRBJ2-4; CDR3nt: TGTGCCAGCAGCTTAGGCAGGGGCGAAAACATTCAGTACTTC; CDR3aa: CASSLGRGENIQYF
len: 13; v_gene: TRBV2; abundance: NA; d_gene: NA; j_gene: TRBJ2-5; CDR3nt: TGTGCCAGCAGTGAATTGAGGGGGGGGACCCAGTACTTC; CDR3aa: CASSELRGGTQYF
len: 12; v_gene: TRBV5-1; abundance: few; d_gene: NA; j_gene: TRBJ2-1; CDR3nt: TGCGCCAGCAGCTTGACTAGTAATGAGCAGTTCTTC; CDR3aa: CASSLTSNEQFF
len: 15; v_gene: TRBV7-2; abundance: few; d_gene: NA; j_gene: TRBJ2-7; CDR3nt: TGTGCCAGCAGCTTAGATTGGGTGTCCTCCTACGAGCAGTACTTC; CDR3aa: CASSLDWVSSYEQYF
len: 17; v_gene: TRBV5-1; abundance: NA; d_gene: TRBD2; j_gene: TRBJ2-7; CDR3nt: TGCGCCAGCAGCTTGCGCGGAGGAGTGGGGACTAGTCACGAGCAGTACTTC; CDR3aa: CASSLRGGVGTSHEQYF
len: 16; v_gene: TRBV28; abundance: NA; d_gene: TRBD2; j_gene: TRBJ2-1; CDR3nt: TGTGCCAGCACTAGCGGGAGGGCCCTCTCCTACAATGAGCAGTTCTTC; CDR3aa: CASTSGRALSYNEQFF
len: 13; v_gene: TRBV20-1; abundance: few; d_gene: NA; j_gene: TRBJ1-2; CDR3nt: TGCAGTGCTCGGGGCCCTTCGGGCTATGGCTACACCTTC; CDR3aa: CSARGPSGYGYTF
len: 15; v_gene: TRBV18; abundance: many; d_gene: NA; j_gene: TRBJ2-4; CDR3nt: TGCGCCAGCAGCCCGCCGGGCCTAGCCAAAAACATTCAGTACTTC; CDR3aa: CASSPPGLAKNIQYF
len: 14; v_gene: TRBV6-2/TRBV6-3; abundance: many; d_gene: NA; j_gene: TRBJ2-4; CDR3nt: TGTGCCAGCAGTTCGGGGCAACCGGGGGACATTCAGTACTTC; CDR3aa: CASSSGQPGDIQYF
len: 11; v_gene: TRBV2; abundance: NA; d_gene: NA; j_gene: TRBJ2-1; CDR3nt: TGTGCCAGCTACTCCTACAATGAGCAGTTCTTC; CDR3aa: CASYSYNEQFF
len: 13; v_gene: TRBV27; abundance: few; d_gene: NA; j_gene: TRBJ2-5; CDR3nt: TGTGCCAGCAGTAAGAGGGCCGGGGAGACCCAGTACTTC; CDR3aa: CASSKRAGETQYF